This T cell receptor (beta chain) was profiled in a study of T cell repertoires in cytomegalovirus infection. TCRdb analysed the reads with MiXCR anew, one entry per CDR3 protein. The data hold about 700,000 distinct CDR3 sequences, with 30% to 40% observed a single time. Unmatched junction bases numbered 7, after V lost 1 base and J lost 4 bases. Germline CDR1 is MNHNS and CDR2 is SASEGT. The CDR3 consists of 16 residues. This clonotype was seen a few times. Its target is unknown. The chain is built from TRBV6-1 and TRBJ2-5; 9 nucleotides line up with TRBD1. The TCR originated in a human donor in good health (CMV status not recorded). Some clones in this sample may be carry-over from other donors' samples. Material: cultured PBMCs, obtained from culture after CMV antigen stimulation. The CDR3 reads CASSEERQGGSETQYF. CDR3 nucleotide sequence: TGTGCCAGCAGTGAAGAAAGACAGGGGGGGTCAGAGACCCAGTACTTC.